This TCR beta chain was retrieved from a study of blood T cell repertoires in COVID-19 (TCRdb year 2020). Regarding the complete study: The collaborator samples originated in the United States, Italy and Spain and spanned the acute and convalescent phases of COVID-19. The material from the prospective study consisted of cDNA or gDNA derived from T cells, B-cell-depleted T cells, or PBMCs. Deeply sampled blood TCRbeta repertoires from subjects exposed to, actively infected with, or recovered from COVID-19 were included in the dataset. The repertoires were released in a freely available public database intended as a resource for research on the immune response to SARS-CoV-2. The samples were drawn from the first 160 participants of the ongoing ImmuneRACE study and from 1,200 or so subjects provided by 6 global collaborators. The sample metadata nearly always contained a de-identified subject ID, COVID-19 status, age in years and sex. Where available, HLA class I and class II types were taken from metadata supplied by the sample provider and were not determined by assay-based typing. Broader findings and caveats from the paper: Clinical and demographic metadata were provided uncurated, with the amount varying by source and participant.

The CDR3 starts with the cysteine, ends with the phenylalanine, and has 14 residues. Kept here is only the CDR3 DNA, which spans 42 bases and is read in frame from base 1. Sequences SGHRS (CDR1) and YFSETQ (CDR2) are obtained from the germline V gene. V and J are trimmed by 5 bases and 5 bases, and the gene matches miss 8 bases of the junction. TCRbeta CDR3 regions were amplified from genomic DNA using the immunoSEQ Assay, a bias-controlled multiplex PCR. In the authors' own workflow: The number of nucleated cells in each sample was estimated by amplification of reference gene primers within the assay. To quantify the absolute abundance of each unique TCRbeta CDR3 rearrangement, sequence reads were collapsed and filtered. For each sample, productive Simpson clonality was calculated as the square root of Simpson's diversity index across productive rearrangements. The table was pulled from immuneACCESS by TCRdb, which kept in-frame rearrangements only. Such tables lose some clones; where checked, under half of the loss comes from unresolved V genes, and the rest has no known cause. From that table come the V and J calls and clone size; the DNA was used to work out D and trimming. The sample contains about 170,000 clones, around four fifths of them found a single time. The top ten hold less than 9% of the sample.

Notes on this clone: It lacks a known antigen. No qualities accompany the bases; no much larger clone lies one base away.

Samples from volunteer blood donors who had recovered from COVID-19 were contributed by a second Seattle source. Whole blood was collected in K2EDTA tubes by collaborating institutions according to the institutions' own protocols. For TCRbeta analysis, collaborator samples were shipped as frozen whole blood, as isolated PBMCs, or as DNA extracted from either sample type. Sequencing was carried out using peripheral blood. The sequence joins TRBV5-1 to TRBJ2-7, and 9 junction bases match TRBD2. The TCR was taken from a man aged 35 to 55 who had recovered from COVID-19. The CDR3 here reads CASSTERGVNEQYF. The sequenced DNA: TGCGCCAGCAGTACCGAGCGGGGGGTTAACGAGCAGTACTTC.